This TCR beta chain appears in the sequencing data of a study of regulatory T cells in long-lasting Graves disease. The table lists this clonotype with many counts. Its antigen remains unknown. Study-level findings and limits: Comparison showed that persistent patients shared more public clonotypes (roughly 2,700) than new patients (around 1,000). TRBV28 was favored in persistent disease, as were TRBJ1-2 and TRBJ2-5.

The CDR3 covers 18 residues. V was clipped by 0 bases and J by 6 bases; unmatched bases: 11. Germline lookup yields CDR1 SGHDN and CDR2 FVKESK. The time point is: newly diagnosed GD, antithyroid drugs for less than 3 months. PBMC-derived RNA was used for the TCR library. CDR3-region Arm-PCR and iRepertoire HTBI primers produced the TCR beta libraries. Via MiXCR, TCRdb re-called the multiplex PCR reads, giving one row per CDR3 protein. The data hold about 440,000 distinct CDR3 sequences, with about 15% observed a single time. A further study also used this sample, focusing on T cells in Graves' hyperthyroidism and ophthalmopathy. In that study: Pregnant or lactating patients were excluded, as were those with uncontrolled infection or other autoimmune disease. RT-PCR in the first round (using the HTBI primer set) targeted the TCR CDR3.

This clonotype was sampled from a woman in her 30s with Graves disease. The source was peripheral blood mononuclear cells (PBMCs), collected at new diagnosis, from a patient treated with antithyroid drugs. The chain links TRBV14 to TRBJ2-3, with 11 bases lining up with TRBD2. DNA for the CDR3: TGTGCCAGCAGCCAAGATCTCGGGACTAGCGGAGGAGGGGATACGCAGTATTTT. Its translation: CASSQDLGTSGGGDTQYF.